A selection of T cell receptor beta chains follows, all from one sample in a study of cytomegalovirus exposure and HLA in healthy donors. Clones were sequenced by immunoSEQ multiplex PCR, and TCRdb holds only the in-frame ones, with some missing. The data contain 160,000 or so clones, around four fifths of them singletons. Sequenced: PBMCs. These receptors were collected from a young man in good health and CMV-seropositive. Each CDR3 is given with its conserved first and last residue. The D gene is left open where the match is weak. Only some rows state a clone size, as once, few, many or a class for expanded clones.

j_call v_call clone_size d_call cdr3_aa cdr3_nt
TRBJ2-2 TRBV2 NA TRBD1 CASGQGEYTGELFF TGTGCCAGCGGACAGGGAGAGTACACCGGGGAGCTGTTTTTT
TRBJ1-1 TRBV29-1 NA TRBD1 CSVEAGGLNTEAFF TGCAGCGTTGAAGCAGGGGGCTTGAACACTGAAGCTTTCTTT
TRBJ1-1 TRBV18 NA NA CASSPGRTEAFF TGTGCCAGCTCACCAGGGAGAACTGAAGCTTTCTTT
TRBJ2-7 TRBV4-2 NA TRBD2 CASSQRSLAGATYEQYF TGTGCCAGCAGCCAACGCTCTCTAGCGGGGGCTACCTACGAGCAGTACTTC
TRBJ1-2 TRBV5-1 NA TRBD1 CASSLGTGGEGYTF TGCGCCAGCAGCTTGGGGACAGGTGGGGAAGGCTACACCTTC
TRBJ1-6 TRBV6-5 NA NA CASSPRTVVWEPLHF TGTGCCAGCAGCCCGCGGACAGTCGTTTGGGAACCCCTCCACTTT
TRBJ1-4 TRBV5-4 NA TRBD1 CASSSPPGQADEKLFF TGTGCCAGCAGCTCTCCACCGGGACAGGCGGATGAAAAACTGTTTTTT
TRBJ1-2 TRBV18 NA TRBD1 CASSPSSGGSINYGYTF TGTGCCAGCTCACCAAGTTCAGGGGGCTCAATTAACTATGGCTACACCTTC
TRBJ2-1 TRBV11-2 NA TRBD2 CASSSTSGSSYNEQFF TGTGCCAGCAGCTCCACTAGCGGAAGCTCCTACAATGAGCAGTTCTTC
TRBJ1-1 TRBV7-6 NA NA CASSPDRGGNTEAFF TGTGCCAGCAGCCCCGATCGGGGAGGGAACACTGAAGCTTTCTTT
TRBJ1-1 TRBV11-2 NA NA CASSSPWGGPGTEAFF TGTGCCAGCAGCTCTCCCTGGGGGGGCCCGGGGACTGAAGCTTTCTTT
TRBJ2-7 TRBV7-6 medium-sized TRBD1 CASSGWDRSYEQYF TGTGCCAGCAGCGGTTGGGACAGGAGCTACGAGCAGTACTTC
TRBJ2-7 TRBV5-4 NA TRBD1 CASRFGTAYEQYF TGTGCCAGCAGGTTCGGGACAGCCTACGAGCAGTACTTC
TRBJ2-3 TRBV7-3 NA TRBD2 CASSSRTSGGPFSTDTQYF TGTGCCAGCAGCTCCCGGACTAGCGGGGGGCCCTTTAGCACAGATACGCAGTATTTT
TRBJ2-2 TRBV4-1 once NA CASSLLPTQGRVTGELFF TGCGCCAGCAGCCTCCTCCCGACGCAGGGGAGGGTAACCGGGGAGCTGTTTTTT
TRBJ1-2 TRBV4-1 few NA CASTGGYGYTF TGCGCCAGCACTGGGGGGTATGGCTACACCTTC
TRBJ2-6 TRBV7-6 NA TRBD1 CASSRQGLSSGANVLTF TGTGCCAGCAGCCGACAGGGCCTTAGCTCTGGGGCCAACGTCCTGACTTTC
TRBJ2-7 TRBV21-1 NA NA CASAGYGSWYEQYF TGTGCCAGCGCAGGGTACGGGTCGTGGTACGAGCAGTACTTC
TRBJ2-1 TRBV10-3 NA TRBD1 CAISETDRVGYNEQFF TGTGCCATCAGTGAGACGGACAGGGTCGGTTACAATGAGCAGTTCTTC
TRBJ1-1 TRBV7-9 NA NA CASSLARGTRYAFF TGTGCCAGCAGCTTAGCGAGGGGGACGCGGTATGCTTTCTTT
TRBJ2-5 TRBV10-3 NA NA CAISEYRDQETQYF TGTGCCATCAGTGAGTATCGGGACCAAGAGACCCAGTACTTC
TRBJ2-5 TRBV7-6 NA NA CASSPIGGGTQYF TGTGCCAGCAGCCCAATTGGAGGTGGGACCCAGTACTTC
TRBJ2-7 TRBV7-2 NA TRBD2 CASSWISGGARAYEQYF TGTGCCAGCAGCTGGATTAGCGGGGGGGCCAGGGCCTACGAGCAGTACTTC
TRBJ1-6 TRBV2 NA TRBD1 CASSTGQGNRRYNSPLHF TGTGCCAGCAGTACGGGACAGGGAAACCGCCGTTATAATTCACCCCTCCACTTT
TRBJ2-7 TRBV2 NA NA CASSAAEGFYEQYF TGTGCCAGCAGTGCCGCCGAGGGTTTTTACGAGCAGTACTTC
TRBJ2-2 TRBV19 NA NA CASSIVGGRPGELFF TGTGCCAGTAGTATAGTTGGGGGGAGGCCCGGGGAGCTGTTTTTT
TRBJ1-6 TRBV6-4 NA NA CASSVSAQGNSPLHF TGTGCCAGCAGTGTTTCAGCGCAGGGAAATTCACCCCTCCACTTT
TRBJ1-2 TRBV7-9 NA TRBD1 CASSRGGPIGGYTF TGTGCCAGCAGCAGAGGGGGCCCTATCGGTGGCTACACCTTC
TRBJ2-2 TRBV7-9 NA TRBD2 CASSFGLAGAANTGELFF TGTGCCAGCAGCTTCGGACTAGCGGGGGCCGCGAACACCGGGGAGCTGTTTTTT
TRBJ2-1 TRBV7-9 NA NA CASSDGSNEQFF TGTGCCAGCAGCGACGGGAGTAATGAGCAGTTCTTC
TRBJ1-5 TRBV6-5 once NA CASSSLGRGGNQPQHF TGTGCCAGCAGTTCCCTGGGCAGGGGCGGCAATCAGCCCCAGCATTTT
TRBJ2-1 TRBV9 NA TRBD2 CASTPSGDSSYNEQFF TGTGCCAGCACCCCTAGCGGGGATAGCTCCTACAATGAGCAGTTCTTC
TRBJ2-7 TRBV23-1 NA TRBD2 CASSRRLAGDWGLYEQYF TGCGCCAGCAGTCGCAGACTAGCGGGGGATTGGGGGCTCTACGAGCAGTACTTC
TRBJ2-3 TRBV7-9 NA TRBD1 CASTSSRDSDTDTQYF TGTGCCAGCACCTCTTCCCGGGACAGCGACACAGATACGCAGTATTTT
TRBJ2-1 TRBV10-3 NA TRBD1 CAISRQGGDDQFF TGTGCCATCAGTCGACAGGGTGGGGATGATCAGTTCTTC
TRBJ2-1 TRBV5-6 NA NA CASSPRRIGSWYNEQFF TGTGCCAGCAGCCCCAGACGGATCGGGTCATGGTACAATGAGCAGTTCTTC
TRBJ2-7 TRBV5-4 NA NA CASSAGGLYEQYF TGTGCCAGCAGCGCCGGGGGTTTATACGAGCAGTACTTC
TRBJ2-3 TRBV7-3 NA NA CASSASRAGTDTQYF TGTGCCAGCAGCGCCTCGCGGGCCGGCACAGATACGCAGTATTTT
TRBJ2-3 TRBV2 NA NA CASSGQVYTQYF TGTGCCAGCAGTGGACAAGTATATACGCAGTATTTT
TRBJ1-2 TRBV7-6 NA NA CASSLSGGYGYTF TGTGCCAGCAGCTTATCGGGGGGGTATGGCTACACCTTC
TRBJ2-7 TRBV7-6 once NA CASSLDRGGEQYF TGTGCCAGCAGCTTAGACAGGGGGGGCGAGCAGTACTTC
TRBJ2-5 TRBV7-6 NA TRBD1 CASSLTGGQETQYF TGTGCCAGCAGCCTTACAGGGGGCCAAGAGACCCAGTACTTC
TRBJ2-3 TRBV5-1 NA TRBD2 CASSYEPPGTSGGASTDTQYF TGCGCCAGCAGCTATGAGCCGCCTGGGACTAGCGGGGGGGCTAGCACAGATACGCAGTATTTT
TRBJ2-3 TRBV7-2 few NA CASSLGGGGDTQYF TGTGCCAGCAGCTTAGGAGGGGGGGGAGATACGCAGTATTTT
TRBJ2-3 TRBV5-1 NA NA CASSSLTVEDTQYF TGCGCCAGCAGCTCACTTACCGTAGAAGATACGCAGTATTTT
TRBJ1-6 TRBV4-3 NA TRBD1 CASSQDQTLTGIISPLHF TGCGCCAGCAGCCAAGATCAAACCTTGACAGGGATTATTTCACCCCTCCACTTT
TRBJ2-4 TRBV5-1 NA TRBD1 CASSLGQGINIQYF TGCGCCAGCAGCTTGGGACAGGGGATAAACATTCAGTACTTC
TRBJ2-7 TRBV7-2 NA TRBD1 CASRGTGTSRSYEQYF TGTGCCAGCAGGGGGACAGGGACTTCAAGGTCCTACGAGCAGTACTTC